This TCR beta chain was found in a study of blood T cell repertoires in COVID-19 (dated by TCRdb to the early 2020s). With regard to the full study: Samples from collaborators originated in the United States, Italy and Spain and spanned both the acute and convalescent phases of COVID-19. A de-identified subject ID, COVID-19 status, age in years and sex were almost always included in the sample metadata. The prospective study material was composed of cDNA or gDNA derived from T cells, B-cell-depleted T cells, or PBMCs. Subjects who had been exposed to COVID-19, were actively infected with it, or had recovered from it provided the deeply sampled blood TCRbeta repertoires that made up the dataset. Where available, HLA class I and class II types were taken from metadata supplied by the sample provider and were not determined by assay-based typing. The samples were drawn from the first 160 participants of the ongoing ImmuneRACE study and from 1,254 subjects provided by 6 global collaborators. A freely available public database, intended as a resource for researchers studying the immune response to SARS-CoV-2, is where the repertoires were released. On the study overall, not on this receptor specifically: The amount of clinical and demographic metadata varied by source and participant and was provided uncurated.

In regard to this clone: No cognate antigen has been identified for it. Per-nucleotide qualities are absent, and no much larger clonotype sits a single base away.

CDR1 and CDR2 were assigned from the germline V gene (reference sequence) as SGHNT and YYREEE. The CDR3 runs 15 residues from the cysteine to the phenylalanine. Kept here is only the CDR3 DNA, which spans 45 bases and is read in frame from base 1. Trimming removed 2 bases from V and 3 bases from J; the gene matches leave 6 bases unexplained. The collaborating institutions used their own protocols to collect whole blood in K2EDTA tubes. For TCRbeta analysis, collaborators shipped samples in one of three forms: frozen whole blood, isolated PBMCs, or DNA extracted from either of those sample types. TCRbeta CDR3 regions were amplified from genomic DNA by means of the immunoSEQ Assay, a bias-controlled multiplex PCR. In the authors' own workflow: The number of nucleated cells in each sample was estimated from the amplification of reference gene primers within the assay. Sequence reads were collapsed and filtered to measure the absolute abundance of every unique TCRbeta CDR3 rearrangement. For each sample, productive Simpson clonality was calculated as the square root of Simpson's diversity index over productive rearrangements. TCRdb provides this immuneACCESS table in a form limited to in-frame rearrangements. Some clones are lacking; in checked studies, under half of them reflect an unresolved V gene, and why the rest are absent is not known. The V and J calls and clone size were taken over from that table, and D and trimming were inferred from the DNA. The sample records some 250,000 clones, less than 90% of which are singletons. Less than 8% of the sample rests with the top ten.

This receptor was identified in a man aged 55-75 years with acute or convalescent COVID-19. Material for sequencing was peripheral blood. The V and J genes are TRBV5-4 and TRBJ2-3; the central 7 bases match TRBD2. The nucleotides read TGTGCCAGCAGCTTAGCGGGATTGGGTACAGATACGCAGTATTTT. This sequence encodes CASSLAGLGTDTQYF.